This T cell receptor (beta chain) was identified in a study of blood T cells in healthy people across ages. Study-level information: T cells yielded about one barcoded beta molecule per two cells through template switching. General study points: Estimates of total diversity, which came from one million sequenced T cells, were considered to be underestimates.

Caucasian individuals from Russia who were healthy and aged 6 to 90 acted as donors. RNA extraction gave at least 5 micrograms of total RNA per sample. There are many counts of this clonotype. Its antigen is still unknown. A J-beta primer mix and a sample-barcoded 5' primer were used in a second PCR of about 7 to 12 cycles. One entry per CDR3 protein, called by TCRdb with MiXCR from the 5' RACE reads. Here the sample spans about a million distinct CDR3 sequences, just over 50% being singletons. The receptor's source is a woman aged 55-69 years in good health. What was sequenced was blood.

As DNA, the CDR3 is TGCAGCGTTGGATCGACAGCCGAGCAGTACTTC. Its translation: CSVGSTAEQYF. The chain links TRBV29-1 to TRBJ2-7, with a weak D call TRBD1 (5 bases). Trimming cost V 4 bases and J 6 bases, with 10 bases left between them. CDR1 is SQVTM and CDR2 is ANQGSEA in the germline V gene. This CDR3 is 11 amino acids long.